Below are 2 T cell receptor beta chains sequenced from a single sample in a study of cytomegalovirus exposure and HLA in healthy donors. It was with 60 Vbeta and 13 Jbeta primers that the PCR ran. The method was immunoSEQ multiplex PCR; TCRdb's version includes in-frame clones alone and lacks a portion of them. The sample contains 95,000 to 100,000 clones, over 70% of which appear only once. Sequencing was done on a sample of PBMCs. The receptors stem from a man over 45 in good health and CMV-seronegative.

The chain is built from TRBV28 and TRBJ1-2, with TRBD1 matching 9 bases. From germline, CDR1 is MDHEN and CDR2 SYDVKM. The J segment lost 9 bases and the V segment lost 4 bases, leaving 6 bases of the junction unmatched. This CDR3 spans 13 amino acids. The CDR3 sequence is CASSYRGRNSYTF. The DNA for the CDR3 is TGTGCCAGCAGTTACAGGGGGCGTAACAGCTACACCTTC.

In DNA, the CDR3 is TGTGCCAGTAGTACCGACAGGGGTCACATTCAGTACTTC. It translates to CASSTDRGHIQYF. V usage is TRBV19 and J usage is TRBJ2-4; 8 bases align to TRBD1. The V and J ends lost 4 bases and 8 bases, in that order; junction bases with no gene match: 4. Germline assignment: CDR1 LNHDA and CDR2 SQIVND (reference sequence). The CDR3 spans 13 residues.